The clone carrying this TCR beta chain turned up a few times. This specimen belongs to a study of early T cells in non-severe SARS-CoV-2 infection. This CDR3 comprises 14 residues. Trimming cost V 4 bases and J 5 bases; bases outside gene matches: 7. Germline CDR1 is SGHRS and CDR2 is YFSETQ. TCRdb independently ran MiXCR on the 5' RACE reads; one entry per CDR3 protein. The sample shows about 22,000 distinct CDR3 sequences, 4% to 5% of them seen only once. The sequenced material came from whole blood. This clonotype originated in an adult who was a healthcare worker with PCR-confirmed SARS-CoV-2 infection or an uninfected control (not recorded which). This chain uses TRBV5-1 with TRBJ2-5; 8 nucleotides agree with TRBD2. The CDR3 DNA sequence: TGCGCCAGCAGCCCCGGGGGGGCAGTGGAGACCCAGTACTTC. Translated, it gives CASSPGGAVETQYF.